Listed below are T cell receptor beta chains from one sample, sequenced in a study of blood T cell repertoires in COVID-19. Measured with immunoSEQ multiplex PCR; TCRdb has only the in-frame clones, and not every one. The sample has over 250,000 clones; 88% are singletons. Sequencing was carried out using peripheral blood. These receptors originate from a man aged 60 to 75 who had recovered from COVID-19. The CDR3 runs from the conserved cysteine through the conserved F or W. Size is stated for part of the rows, as once, few or many counts, or as a class when the clone is expanded.

J gene,clone size,V gene,CDR3 length,CDR3 protein
TRBJ2-1,.,TRBV6-5,12,CASTYGYNEQFF
TRBJ1-6,.,TRBV14,13,CASSQARPGALHF
TRBJ2-4,.,TRBV15,14,CATSILLAKNIQYF
TRBJ2-5,.,TRBV5-1,15,CASSLTSGVQETQYF
TRBJ2-1,.,TRBV9,17,CASSVATWVAAYNEQFF
TRBJ2-1,.,TRBV19,18,CASSIDVASGGARNEQFF
TRBJ2-4,.,TRBV5-1,16,CASSGGQPLAKNIQYF
TRBJ1-1,.,TRBV9,17,CASSAHGTGASGTEAFF
TRBJ1-2,.,TRBV5-6,14,CASSLGQTGYGYTF
TRBJ2-3,.,TRBV5-1,15,CASSNSGDTQDTQYF
TRBJ1-6,once,TRBV6-5,13,CASRQGINSPLHF
TRBJ2-1,.,TRBV5-1,15,CASNPGGVGYNEQFF
TRBJ2-3,.,TRBV19,13,CASRGGNRDTQYF
TRBJ2-7,.,TRBV2,16,CASSGPGPGNGNEQYF
TRBJ1-6,once,TRBV2,15,CASIATGSYNSPLHF
TRBJ1-6,.,TRBV19,15,CASSIGGSQNSPLHF
TRBJ2-5,.,TRBV20-1,13,CSASEWQKETQYF
TRBJ2-7,.,TRBV5-5,18,CASSLTSPGGSSSYEQYF
TRBJ2-1,.,TRBV5-1,12,CASSFNYNEQFF
TRBJ2-1,.,TRBV9,18,CASSQSMGLAGDYNEQFF
TRBJ1-2,.,TRBV27,13,CASRDRGQDGYTF
TRBJ1-2,.,TRBV6-6,13,CASRGGGWYGYTF
TRBJ2-1,.,TRBV9,14,CASSVGGGRNEQFF
TRBJ2-7,.,TRBV9,15,CASSTSTGGPYEQYF
TRBJ1-2,.,TRBV12-3/TRBV12-4,13,CASSKTGMSGYTF
TRBJ1-3,.,TRBV5-1,18,CASSLVSGTGSSGNTIYF
TRBJ1-4,.,TRBV5-1,15,CASSSGAGFNEKLFF
TRBJ1-4,.,TRBV13,15,CASSPHSEINEKLFF
TRBJ2-3,.,TRBV6-1,16,CASSERTGEYTDTQYF
TRBJ1-5,few,TRBV5-5,15,CASSLAGGESQPQHF